This T cell receptor beta chain was recovered during a study of control samples from healthy donors and cancer patients. This clone was detected only once. Trimming removed 2 bases from V and 2 bases from J, with 16 bases in between. CDR3 length: 16 residues. In germline, CDR1 is SGHAT, CDR2 FQNNGV. Libraries were prepared by immunoSEQ multiplex PCR; TCRdb keeps only in-frame clonotypes and omits some of them. The sample yields tens of thousands of clones, more than 85% seen once. The sequenced material came from PBMCs. The sequence derives from a woman in her forties with lung cancer. The chain is built from TRBV11-2 and TRBJ2-7; D unresolved. CDR3 sequence (DNA): TGTGCCAGCAGCTTAATTCCCCGAGGCAGAACCTACGAGCAGTACTTC. Its translation: CASSLIPRGRTYEQYF.